One sample yielded the 11 T cell receptor beta chains listed below, sequenced in a study of T cells expressing NK-cell markers. TCRdb re-called the 5' RACE reads and catalogs CDR3 proteins one per entry, DNA excluded. Recorded for this sample: 400,000 to 450,000 distinct CDR3 sequences. Sequenced sample: blood T cells: a sorted CD56 or NKG2C T cell subset, CD4+ or CD8+ T cells, or bulk PBMC T cells (not recorded which). The source is a woman between 18 and 69 years old in good health.

The chain joins TRBV7-6 to TRBJ2-1; with no DNA, the TCRdb D assignment of TRBD2 cannot be verified. The CDR3 runs 14 residues. Germline V lookup: CDR1 SGHVS, CDR2 FNYEAQ. Here the CDR3 reads CASAGTSGNNEQFF.

The J gene is TRBJ2-7, the V gene TRBV5-6; the D gene TCRdb calls, TRBD2, cannot be checked with no DNA. The germline CDR1 and CDR2 sequences are SGHDT and YYEEEE. CDR3 length equals 15 residues. The CDR3 spells CASSLSMGLAYEQYF.

The chain uses TRBV7-9 and TRBJ2-7. The germline V gene encodes CDR1 SEHNR and CDR2 FQNEAQ (reference sequence). The CDR3 runs to 13 residues. CDR3: CASSKTLSYEQYF.

The V gene is TRBV6-5, the J gene TRBJ2-7; the D call of TRBD2 rests on TCRdb alone, since no DNA is present to check it. From germline, CDR1 is MNHEY and CDR2 SVGAGI. This CDR3 has 16 amino acids. Here the CDR3 reads CASSSVSGRLSYEQYF.

J is TRBJ1-5 and V is TRBV12-3 or TRBV12-4; with no DNA, the TCRdb D assignment of TRBD1 cannot be verified. The CDR3 is made up of 14 amino acids. The CDR3 protein is CASLEDSPNQPQHF.

The chain employs TRBV20-1 and TRBJ1-2. The CDR3 covers 13 residues. CDR1 and CDR2 from the germline V gene are DFQATT and SNEGSKA (reference sequence). CDR3 in amino acids: CSARERAHYGYTF.

The chain links TRBV25-1 to TRBJ2-5; as DNA is missing, the TRBD1 call by TCRdb cannot be tested. This CDR3 has 14 residues. Germline V CDR1 and CDR2: MGHDK, SYGVNS. The CDR3 protein is CATPCLDGQETQYF.

The V and J genes are TRBV19 and TRBJ1-2. This CDR3 is 13 amino acids long. Germline CDR1 LNHDA, CDR2 SQIVND (reference sequence). Here the CDR3 reads CASVDRANYGYTF.

The chain recombines TRBV11-2 with TRBJ2-3; TCRdb's D call, TRBD1, is unchecked because there is no DNA. Germline CDR1 is SGHAT and CDR2 is FQNNGV. This CDR3 is 16 amino acids long. CDR3 protein: CASSLGDRSYTDTQYF.

CDR3 amino acids: CASSQADPSTDTQYF. The V call is TRBV3-1, the J call TRBJ2-3. This CDR3 has 15 residues. Germline assignment: CDR1 LGHDT and CDR2 YNNKEL (reference sequence).

The chain recombines TRBV10-3 with TRBJ2-2. The CDR3 runs to 14 residues. The V gene's germline CDR1 is ENHRY and CDR2 SYGVKD. CDR3: CAIRAIGGTGELFF.